This TCR beta chain originates from a study of neurological immune-mediated disorders. Per germline, CDR1 SGHVS and CDR2 FQNEAQ. The J segment lost 0 bases and the V segment lost 5 bases, leaving 3 bases of the junction unmatched. The length of the CDR3 is 15 residues. This clonotype was recorded at least ten times. One entry per CDR3 protein results from TCRdb running MiXCR on the 5' RACE reads. The top ten clones hold roughly 3.4% of a sample with roughly 60,000 distinct CDR3 sequences, around 5.2% of them seen once. The receptor comes from a woman in her forties or fifties with multiple sclerosis. The sample consisted of PBMCs. The chain uses TRBV7-8 and TRBJ2-1, with 8 bases lining up with TRBD1. CDR3 in DNA: TGTGCCAGCAGCCCCGACAGGGGCTCCTACAATGAGCAGTTCTTC. This sequence encodes CASSPDRGSYNEQFF.